The 20 T cell receptor beta chains listed next were all sequenced from one sample in a study of CD8 T cells in Susac syndrome. RNA in amounts of about 0.5 to 1 ug was reverse transcribed with random hexamers. A single record per CDR3 protein comes from TCRdb applying MiXCR to the immunoSEQ multiplex PCR reads. This table has about 400,000 distinct CDR3 sequences, approximately 85% appearing once. The sequenced material came from CD8+ T cells from PBMCs. Receptor source: a human donor with multiple sclerosis.

The chain recombines TRBV10-2 with TRBJ2-7; no reliable D call. CDR3 length: 10 residues. Germline CDR1 WSHSY, CDR2 SAAADI. The V end was cut by 7 bases, the J end by 4 bases, with 5 bases between. The CDR3 bases are TGCGCCAGCACTAATTACGAGCAGTACTTC. This sequence encodes CASTNYEQYF.

The gene calls are TRBV5-1 and TRBJ2-5; D call uncertain. Trimming took 4 bases from V and 2 from J, leaving 15 bases between them. Per the germline V gene, CDR1 is SGHRS and CDR2 is YFSETQ. The CDR3 contains 15 residues. CDR3 sequence reads: CASSVYPGDQETQYF. DNA for the CDR3: TGCGCCAGCAGCGTCTACCCCGGCGATCAAGAGACCCAGTACTTC.

The chain joins TRBV7-9 to TRBJ1-2; D is possibly TRBD1 (6 bases). V was shortened by 3 bases and J by 8 bases, with 16 bases between the two germline ends. From germline, CDR1 is SEHNR and CDR2 FQNEAQ (reference sequence). The CDR3 is 14 residues long. The CDR3 sequence: CASSFVNRVGGYTF. The CDR3 nucleotides read TGTGCCAGCAGCTTTGTTAACAGGGTGGGCGGCTACACCTTC.

The chain has TRBV27 and TRBJ2-5; TRBD2 matches 10 bases. This CDR3 has 15 residues. Germline CDR1 and CDR2: MNHEY and SMNVEV (reference sequence). Losses at the gene ends were 5 bases for V and 2 bases for J; bases not matched to a gene: 5. DNA of the CDR3: TGTGCCAGCAGTCAAGCGGGAGGGTTTCAAGAGACCCAGTACTTC. It codes for CASSQAGGFQETQYF.

V gene TRBV19 combines with J gene TRBJ1-1; D gene uncertain. The CDR3 runs 12 residues. The V gene lost 3 bases and the J gene lost 6 bases, with 8 bases spanning the gap. Per the germline V gene, CDR1 is LNHDA and CDR2 is SQIVND (reference sequence). CDR3 coding DNA: TGTGCCAGTAGTATTGGTAGCCCTGAAGCTTTCTTT. Protein sequence: CASSIGSPEAFF. The full variable domain, in which reference TRBV19 and TRBJ1-1 provide the parts outside the CDR3, is DGGITQSPKYLFRKEGQNVTLSCEQNLNHDAMYWYRQDPGQGLRLIYYSQIVNDFQKGDIAEGYSVSREKKESFPLTVTSAQKNPTAFYLCASSIGSPEAFFGQGTRLTVV.

This clonotype showed up just once. This chain links TRBV29-1 with TRBJ2-1, with TRBD1 matching 9 bases. The CDR3 loop spans 13 amino acids. The ends lost 7 bases at V and 6 bases at J; junction bases unmatched: 7. The germline V gene has CDR1 SQVTM and CDR2 ANQGSEA. CDR3 bases: TGCAGCGCGTGGGGACAGGGACCCAATGAGCAGTTCTTC. It is translated as CSAWGQGPNEQFF.

The CDR3 is CASSQDPAGNEQFF. CDR3 coding DNA: TGCGCCAGCAGCCAAGATCCAGCGGGCAATGAGCAGTTCTTC. The chain is built from TRBV4-1 and TRBJ2-1; possible D gene TRBD2, 6 bases. The CDR3 runs 14 residues. Germline CDR1 and CDR2: MGHRA and YSYEKL. The germline V and J ends were trimmed by 0 bases and 6 bases, with 9 bases remaining between them.

The chain is built from TRBV6-4 and TRBJ2-1; 11 nucleotides agree with TRBD2. Germline values: CDR1 MRHNA, CDR2 SNTAGT. J gave up 8 bases and V 2 bases, and 5 bases lay outside the gene matches. CDR3 size: 15 residues. The CDR3 is CASSDELAGVYEQFF. The CDR3 coding sequence is TGTGCCAGCAGTGACGAACTAGCGGGAGTATATGAGCAGTTCTTC.

The rearrangement joins TRBV12-3 or TRBV12-4 to TRBJ2-7; no clear D. Deletions cut 6 bases from V and 5 bases from J, with 11 bases between. The CDR3 has 12 residues. This CDR3 reads CASSPILDEQYF. CDR3 in DNA: TGTGCCAGCAGCCCGATCCTGGACGAGCAGTACTTC.

CDR3 bases: TGTGCCAGCAGCCCGGTTCTAGCGTACAATGAGCAGTTCTTC. Protein: CASSPVLAYNEQFF. This rearrangement joins TRBV14 to TRBJ2-1, with D possibly matching TRBD2 (6 bases). The CDR3 loop spans 14 amino acids. V was pared by 4 bases and J by 4 bases, with 11 bases between. In germline, CDR1 is SGHDN, CDR2 FVKESK.

This rearrangement joins TRBV2 to TRBJ2-2, with D hard to call. Trimming cost V 8 bases and J 5 bases, with 9 bases left between them. Germline V CDR1 and CDR2: SNHLY, FYNNEI. CDR3 length equals 12 residues. CDR3 in amino acids: CASVGWTGELFF. The DNA for the CDR3 is TGTGCCAGCGTCGGTTGGACCGGGGAGCTGTTTTTT.

This chain connects TRBV28 to TRBJ2-5; D not certain. Germline loops: CDR1 MDHEN, CDR2 SYDVKM. The CDR3 is 15 amino acids. Trimming stripped 2 bases from V and 1 base from J, with 11 bases between. This CDR3 is CASSLGTAFQETQYF. The CDR3 DNA is TGTGCCAGCAGTTTAGGAACGGCCTTCCAAGAGACCCAGTACTTC.

The rearrangement joins TRBV19 to TRBJ1-1, with D perhaps matching TRBD1 (5 bases). Deletions cut 3 bases from V and 1 base from J, with 12 bases between. Germline assignment: CDR1 LNHDA and CDR2 SQIVND (reference sequence). The CDR3 runs 15 residues. The CDR3 is CASSISMGRNTEAFF. CDR3 nucleotides: TGTGCCAGTAGTATCAGTATGGGACGGAACACTGAAGCTTTCTTT.

The V gene is TRBV27, the J gene TRBJ1-5; D not resolved. This CDR3 spans 12 amino acids. Trimming removed 3 bases from V and 5 bases from J, with 5 bases in between. The germline V gene encodes CDR1 MNHEY and CDR2 SMNVEV (reference sequence). CDR3 sequence: CASSFTHQPQHF. The CDR3 DNA reads TGTGCCAGCAGTTTCACACATCAGCCCCAGCATTTT.

The chain recombines TRBV4-1 with TRBJ1-2; TRBD1 aligns across 9 bases. The germline CDR1 and CDR2 sequences are MGHRA and YSYEKL. The V gene end was trimmed by 0 bases and the J gene end by 1 base; junction bases not matched to a gene: 3. CDR3 length: 16 residues. The DNA for the CDR3 is TGCGCCAGCAGCCAAGAGGGACAGGGTCTTAACTATGGCTACACCTTC. Protein sequence: CASSQEGQGLNYGYTF.

The V and J genes are TRBV6-1 and TRBJ2-1; unclear D gene. CDR1 and CDR2 from the germline V gene are MNHNS and SASEGT. This CDR3 has 14 residues. The V end was cut by 1 base, the J end by 10 bases, with 14 bases between. Written as DNA, the CDR3 is TGTGCCAGCAGTGAAGTGTTTCCCCCCCGGGAGCAGTTCTTC. The encoded protein is CASSEVFPPREQFF.

This clonotype was observed a few times. The CDR3, as DNA: TGTGCCAGCAGTTACGCGGGACAGGGGGCCGGGGAGCTGTTTTTT. Residues: CASSYAGQGAGELFF. The J gene is TRBJ2-2, the V gene TRBV6-5, with 11 bases aligning to TRBD1. This CDR3 is 15 amino acids long. The V segment lost 2 bases and the J segment 6 bases; nucleotides outside the gene matches: 2. CDR1 MNHEY and CDR2 SVGAGI come from the germline V gene.

Here the CDR3 reads CASSEWMNTEAFF. CDR3 DNA: TGTGCCAGCAGTGAATGGATGAACACTGAAGCTTTCTTT. V is TRBV2 and J is TRBJ1-1, with D hard to call. V lost 2 bases to trimming and J lost 0 bases, with 4 bases between them. Germline CDR1 is SNHLY and CDR2 is FYNNEI. This CDR3 contains 13 residues.

V and J are TRBV5-6 and TRBJ2-2; D may be TRBD1 (5 bases). This CDR3 is 18 amino acids long. The germline CDR1 and CDR2 sequences are SGHDT and YYEEEE. The ends were cut back, 0 bases at V and 0 bases at J, with 15 bases in the middle. Here the CDR3 reads CASSLDDWTLTNTGELFF. CDR3 coding DNA: TGTGCCAGCAGCTTGGACGATTGGACACTTACGAACACCGGGGAGCTGTTTTTT.

The chain couples TRBV12-3 or TRBV12-4 to TRBJ2-3, with TRBD2 matching 7 bases. Trimming at V came to 5 bases and at J to 6 bases, leaving 8 bases not matched to a gene. The CDR3 loop spans 14 amino acids. In DNA, the CDR3 is TGTGCCAGCAGTCCTAAGACTAGCCTCGATACGCAGTATTTT. As protein: CASSPKTSLDTQYF.